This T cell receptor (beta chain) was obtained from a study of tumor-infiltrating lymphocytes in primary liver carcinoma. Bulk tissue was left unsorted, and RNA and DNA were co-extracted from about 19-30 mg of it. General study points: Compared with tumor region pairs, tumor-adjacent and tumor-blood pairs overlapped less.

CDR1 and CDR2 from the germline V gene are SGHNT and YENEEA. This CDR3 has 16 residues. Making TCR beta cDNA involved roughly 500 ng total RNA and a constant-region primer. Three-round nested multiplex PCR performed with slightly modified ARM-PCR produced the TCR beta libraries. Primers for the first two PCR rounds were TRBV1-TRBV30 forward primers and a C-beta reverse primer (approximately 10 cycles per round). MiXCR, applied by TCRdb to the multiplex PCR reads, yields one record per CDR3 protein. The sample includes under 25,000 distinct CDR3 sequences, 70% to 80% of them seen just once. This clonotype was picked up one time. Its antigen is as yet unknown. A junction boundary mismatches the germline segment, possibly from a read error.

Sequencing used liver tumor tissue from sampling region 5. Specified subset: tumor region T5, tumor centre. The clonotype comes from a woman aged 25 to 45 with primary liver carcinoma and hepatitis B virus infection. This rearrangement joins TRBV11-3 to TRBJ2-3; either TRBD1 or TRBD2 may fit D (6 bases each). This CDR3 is CAISSGGGRGTDTHYF. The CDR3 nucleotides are TGTGCCATCAGCTCCGGGGGCGGGCGAGGCACAGATACGCATTATTTT. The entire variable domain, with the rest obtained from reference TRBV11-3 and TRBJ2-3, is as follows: EAGVVQSPRYKIIEKKQPVAFWCNPISGHNTLYWYLQNLGQGPELLIRYENEEAVDDSQLPKDRFSAERLKGVDSTLKIQPAELGDSAVYLCAISSGGGRGTDTHYFGPGTRLTVL.